These 5 T cell receptor beta chains share one sample of origin, sequenced in a study of cytomegalovirus exposure and HLA in healthy donors. PCR involved 60 Vbeta and 13 Jbeta primers. Using immunoSEQ multiplex PCR, the repertoire was profiled, and TCRdb retains in-frame clones only, with some absent. The table shows about 180,000 clones, with around 74% occurring only once. Sequenced material: PBMCs. Receptors originate from a female donor in good health and CMV-seronegative.

The chain is built from TRBV4-3 and TRBJ2-5; 13 bases line up with TRBD2. The CDR3 loop spans 16 amino acids. Trimming took 4 bases from V and 2 from J; bases not matched to a gene: 4. Looked up from germline, CDR1 is LGHNA and CDR2 is YSLEER. CDR3 protein: CASSLGLAGAQETQYF. The CDR3, as DNA: TGCGCCAGCAGCCTCGGACTAGCGGGGGCGCAAGAGACCCAGTACTTC.

The rearrangement joins TRBV7-2 to TRBJ2-5; no reliable D call. The end of the DNA aligns better with TRBJ2-7, so the J call may be wrong. The CDR3 has 12 residues. Germline V CDR1 and CDR2: SGHTA, FQGNSA. The CDR3 sequence: CASSLLTYEQYF. For the CDR3, the DNA is TGTGCCAGCAGCTTACTAACCTACGAGCAGTACTTC.

The rearrangement joins TRBV19 to TRBJ1-3; D ambiguous. CDR3 length equals 14 residues. Trimming pared 7 bases from V and 3 bases from J, leaving 13 bases between. Germline V gene data show CDR1 as LNHDA and CDR2 as SQIVND (reference sequence). CDR3 sequence: CASTPSRDGNTIYF. The CDR3 DNA reads TGTGCCAGTACACCTTCCCGAGATGGAAACACCATATATTTT.

The V gene is TRBV27, the J gene TRBJ1-5, with 9 bases aligning to TRBD1. This CDR3 comprises 16 residues. Germline values: CDR1 MNHEY, CDR2 SMNVEV (reference sequence). With 2 bases clipped from V and 9 bases from J, the junction kept 11 bases outside the gene matches. The CDR3 coding sequence is TGTGCCAGCAGTTTACGGGGGACAGGGCTCATGGGGCCCCAGCATTTT. It yields the protein CASSLRGTGLMGPQHF.

V and J are TRBV4-3 and TRBJ1-3, with D possibly being TRBD1 (5 bases). The CDR3 has 14 amino acids. V was cut by 8 bases and J by 0 bases, with 11 bases left in between. The germline V gene has CDR1 LGHNA and CDR2 YSLEER. This CDR3 is CASGSGGSGNTIYF. The CDR3 DNA reads as TGCGCCAGCGGTTCGGGGGGCTCTGGAAACACCATATATTTT.